The 28 T cell receptor beta chains below were found in one sample sequenced in a study. TCRdb reprocessed the RT-PCR reads via MiXCR and lists one record per CDR3 protein. The sample shows about 700,000 distinct CDR3 sequences, approximately 15% of them seen only once. The source material was memory CD4+ T cells from blood. These receptors all stem from a female donor in good health, serving as a healthy control.

The V call is TRBV10-3, the J call TRBJ1-1; D unclear. Trimming took off 7 bases at V and 6 bases at J, with 21 bases between the two ends. This CDR3 has 15 residues. CDR1 is ENHRY and CDR2 is SYGVKD in the germline V gene. CDR3 in DNA: TGTGCCATCACCGATGGAACGGGGAGAACGGCTGAAGCTTTCTTT. Residues: CAITDGTGRTAEAFF.

In its sample, this clonotype was seen many times. This chain joins TRBV7-2 and TRBJ2-5; D could derive from TRBD1 or TRBD2 (5 bases each). V dropped 5 bases and J dropped 5 bases, with 18 bases sitting between them. The CDR3 covers 15 residues. Looked up from germline, CDR1 is SGHTA and CDR2 is FQGNSA. CDR3 bases: TGTGCCAGCAGCCAAGGATCCGGGACCTTCGAGACCCAGTACTTC. It translates to CASSQGSGTFETQYF.

This clonotype has a count of ten or more. The rearrangement uses TRBV7-2 and TRBJ1-5; 8 nucleotides agree with TRBD1. CDR3 length: 15 amino acids. With V trimmed by 4 bases and J by 6 bases, 8 bases remained unmatched. Per the germline V gene, CDR1 is SGHTA and CDR2 is FQGNSA. The DNA for the CDR3 is TGTGCCAGCAGCTACCAACCTGGGACAGGTCAGCCCCAGCATTTT. As protein: CASSYQPGTGQPQHF.

V gene TRBV4-1 combines with J gene TRBJ1-6, with TRBD1 as a possible D gene (5 bases). Per the germline V gene, CDR1 is MGHRA and CDR2 is YSYEKL. The CDR3 has 15 residues. V was clipped by 11 bases and J by 9 bases, with 23 bases between them. The CDR3 DNA sequence: TGCGCCGCCAGCAGCCAAGAAACGGGGGGTTCACCCCTCCACTTT. Protein: CAASSQETGGSPLHF.

This sequence joins TRBV28 and TRBJ1-2; D not certain. Per the germline V gene, CDR1 is MDHEN and CDR2 is SYDVKM. The CDR3 spans 14 residues. V shed 4 bases and J shed 4 bases, with 13 bases lying between them. CDR3 amino acids: CASSSPRGVYGYTF. CDR3 in DNA: TGTGCCAGCAGTTCCCCGCGGGGAGTCTATGGCTACACCTTC.

This clonotype was observed at least ten times. This sequence joins TRBV28 and TRBJ2-1; a weak D match, TRBD2 (6 bases). The germline V gene has CDR1 MDHEN and CDR2 SYDVKM. The V end was cut by 8 bases, the J end by 5 bases, with 13 bases between. This CDR3 is built from 13 residues. The CDR3 DNA reads as TGTGCCAGCCGGGTCAGGAGGGACAATGAGCAGTTCTTC. Amino acid sequence: CASRVRRDNEQFF.

V usage is TRBV2 and J usage is TRBJ1-5, with D uncertain. The germline V and J ends were trimmed by 2 bases and 5 bases, with 10 bases remaining between them. The CDR3 covers 14 residues. Germline CDR1 reads SNHLY; CDR2 reads FYNNEI. In nucleotides, the CDR3 is TGTGCCAGCAGTGAATACGGAGGTGATCAGCCCCAGCATTTT. Its translation is CASSEYGGDQPQHF.

This clonotype was seen a handful of times. The chain recombines TRBV25-1 with TRBJ1-1; possibly TRBD1 for D (5 bases). There are 15 residues in the CDR3. CDR1 MGHDK and CDR2 SYGVNS come from the germline V gene. The ends were cut back, 4 bases at V and 1 base at J, with 13 bases in the middle. The CDR3 reads CASSAHGGWNTEAFF. The CDR3 DNA is TGTGCCAGCAGTGCCCACGGGGGATGGAACACTGAAGCTTTCTTT.

This clonotype was counted only a few times. This chain joins TRBV27 and TRBJ2-1; TRBD1 matches 9 bases. Germline assignment: CDR1 MNHEY and CDR2 SMNVEV (reference sequence). CDR3 length: 14 amino acids. V lost 5 bases and J lost 9; bases outside the gene matches: 8. CDR3 sequence: CASSKPGTGTEQFF. The DNA for the CDR3 is TGTGCCAGCAGTAAACCCGGGACAGGGACTGAGCAGTTCTTC.

This CDR3 is CASSPQSGGELFF. DNA for the CDR3: TGTGCCAGCAGCCCCCAAAGTGGAGGGGAGCTGTTTTTT. The gene calls are TRBV11-3 and TRBJ2-2; D not certain. Germline-derived CDR1 and CDR2 are SGHNT and YENEEA. Trimming stripped 5 bases from V and 8 bases from J, with 12 bases between. CDR3 length: 13 residues.

The chain links TRBV5-6 to TRBJ2-1; 10 bases align to TRBD2. After removal of 4 bases from V and 10 bases from J, the junction contained 11 bases not matched to a gene. The CDR3 extends over 15 amino acids. Looked up from germline, CDR1 is SGHDT and CDR2 is YYEEEE. The DNA for the CDR3 is TGTGCCAGCAGCATCCGATTAGCGGGAGGAAACGAGCAGTTCTTC. Translated, it gives CASSIRLAGGNEQFF.

V gene TRBV7-9 combines with J gene TRBJ1-5; possible D gene TRBD1, 6 bases. Per the germline V gene, CDR1 is SEHNR and CDR2 is FQNEAQ (reference sequence). This CDR3 contains 13 residues. V lost 5 bases and J 7 bases, leaving 12 bases between the germline ends. The CDR3 coding sequence is TGTGCCAGCAGCGCCGACAGGATCCAGCCCCAGCATTTT. This translates into CASSADRIQPQHF. Filled out from reference TRBV7-9 and TRBJ1-5, the complete variable domain reads DTGVSQNPRHKITKRGQNVTFRCDPISEHNRLYWYRQTLGQGPEFLTYFQNEAQLEKSRLLSDRFSAERPKGSFSTLEIQRTEQGDSAMYLCASSADRIQPQHFGDGTRLSIL.

This clonotype came up many times. The V and J genes are TRBV24-1 and TRBJ1-5; D is undetermined. The CDR3 consists of 13 residues. Per the germline V gene, CDR1 is KGHDR and CDR2 is SFDVKD. Trimming cost V 5 bases and J 3 bases, with 7 bases left between them. The CDR3 here is CATSGQPNQPQHF. CDR3 DNA sequence: TGTGCCACCAGTGGTCAGCCCAATCAGCCCCAGCATTTT.

In this sample, this clonotype turned up many times. The chain employs TRBV10-3 and TRBJ2-3; D tentatively fits TRBD1 or TRBD2 (6 bases each). The germline V and J ends were trimmed by 9 bases and 4 bases, with 17 bases remaining between them. This CDR3 region has 14 residues. From germline, CDR1 is ENHRY and CDR2 SYGVKD. The DNA for the CDR3 is TGTGCCATTGGGAAGGGGGGCGACTCAGATACGCAGTATTTT. It yields the protein CAIGKGGDSDTQYF.

This clonotype was seen a few times. The V gene is TRBV5-6, the J gene TRBJ1-1; D is undetermined. Looked up from germline, CDR1 is SGHDT and CDR2 is YYEEEE. The CDR3 is made up of 13 amino acids. V dropped 4 bases and J dropped 4 bases, with 11 bases sitting between them. As DNA, the CDR3 is TGTGCCAGCAGCGCCCTAGGCCCCACTGAAGCTTTCTTT. Translation gives CASSALGPTEAFF.

This rearrangement joins TRBV29-1 to TRBJ2-2; D possibly corresponds to TRBD1 (5 bases). Trimming left V 6 bases short and J 8 bases short, with 10 bases between. In germline, CDR1 is SQVTM, CDR2 ANQGSEA. This CDR3 is built from 11 residues. CDR3 region: CSVDWTGELFF. In DNA form, the CDR3 reads TGCAGCGTGGATTGGACAGGGGAGCTGTTTTTT.

Points on this clonotype: As the CDR3 is not closed by the conserved phenylalanine or tryptophan, this likely results from a read error. The limits of the CDR3 on the DNA are not certain, so only TCRdb's listed CDR3 is given. The V and J genes are TRBV20-1 and TRBJ2-7; TRBD1 is the table's D call and was not checked against the DNA. Ends included, the CDR3 has 8 residues. Per the germline V gene, CDR1 is DFQATT and CDR2 is SNEGSKA (reference sequence). The CDR3 region is CSARGGAS.

This rearrangement joins TRBV27 to TRBJ2-1; D gene ambiguous. V was clipped by 7 bases and J by 5 bases, with 15 bases between them. The germline V gene has CDR1 MNHEY and CDR2 SMNVEV (reference sequence). This CDR3 region has 14 residues. The chain's CDR3 is CASINVGLNNEQFF. The CDR3 DNA reads as TGTGCCAGCATTAACGTGGGTTTAAACAATGAGCAGTTCTTC.

The chain employs TRBV20-1 and TRBJ2-3; D not certain. V was clipped by 6 bases and J by 6 bases, with 7 bases between them. The germline V gene has CDR1 DFQATT and CDR2 SNEGSKA (reference sequence). This CDR3 is built from 10 residues. In DNA form, the CDR3 reads TGCAGTGCCGTCGCGGATACGCAGTATTTT. It is translated as CSAVADTQYF.

The rearrangement joins TRBV7-2 to TRBJ2-3; 12 positions agree with TRBD2. CDR3 size: 15 residues. Germline CDR1 and CDR2: SGHTA and FQGNSA. V shed 11 bases, J shed 3 bases, and the junction held 9 bases outside the gene matches. CDR3 bases: TGTGCCTCAGCTAGCGGGGGGGTAAGGACAGATACGCAGTATTTT. Translated: CASASGGVRTDTQYF. Full variable domain (remainder filled in from reference TRBV7-2 and TRBJ2-3): GAGVSQSPSNKVTEKGKDVELRCDPISGHTALYWYRQSLGQGLEFLIYFQGNSAPDKSGLPSDRFSAERTGGSVSTLTIQRTQQEDSAVYLCASASGGVRTDTQYFGPGTRLTVL.

This clonotype was counted a few times. The CDR3 coding sequence is TGCGCCAGCAGCCCGGACGGTAGCCCCTATGGCTACACCTTC. Translation: CASSPDGSPYGYTF. This chain connects TRBV5-1 to TRBJ1-2; D is unresolved. This CDR3 is 14 amino acids long. V was shortened by 4 bases and J by 4 bases, with 14 bases between the two germline ends. CDR1 and CDR2 from the germline V gene are SGHRS and YFSETQ.

The CDR3 nucleotides read TGTGCCAGCAGTCGGAAGATTAGGACTGAAGCTTTCTTT. Protein: CASSRKIRTEAFF. The chain couples TRBV6-5 to TRBJ1-1; D remains unclear. Trimming stripped 5 bases from V and 5 bases from J, with 12 bases between. Germline V lookup: CDR1 MNHEY, CDR2 SVGAGI. This CDR3 contains 13 residues.

This clonotype was seen at least ten times. CDR3 region: CASSLRTGMGTEAFF. Written as DNA, the CDR3 is TGTGCCAGCAGCTTAAGGACAGGGATGGGGACTGAAGCTTTCTTT. This chain links TRBV7-2 with TRBJ1-1, with 8 bases aligning to TRBD1. The CDR3 length is 15 residues. V shed 2 bases and J 5 bases; nucleotides not matched to a gene: 7. Germline V gives CDR1 SGHTA, CDR2 FQGNSA.

This clonotype was seen at least ten times. The rearrangement joins TRBV7-2 to TRBJ1-2, with D possibly matching TRBD1 (6 bases). In germline, CDR1 is SGHTA, CDR2 FQGNSA. The CDR3 loop spans 16 amino acids. V lost 0 bases to trimming and J lost 8 bases, with 19 bases between them. CDR3 nucleotide sequence: TGTGCCAGCAGCTTAGCACTTGGGGCAGGGGATCAGGGCTACACCTTC. Translated, it gives CASSLALGAGDQGYTF.

This clonotype was observed a handful of times. J is TRBJ1-4 and V is TRBV5-5, with 7 bases aligning to TRBD1. The CDR3 sequence is 16 residues long. The junction had 14 bases not matched to a gene; V was cut back by 5 bases and J by 7 bases. Germline V gene data show CDR1 as SGHKS and CDR2 as YYEKEE (reference sequence). CDR3 in DNA: TGTGCCAGCAGTCCCGGACAGGATACTATGGGTGAAAAACTGTTTTTT. This translates into CASSPGQDTMGEKLFF.

This clonotype was counted ten times or more. The chain combines TRBV7-2 with TRBJ2-2; a possible D gene is TRBD2 (5 bases). V was clipped by 6 bases and J by 1 base, with 9 bases between them. CDR1 and CDR2 from the germline V gene are SGHTA and FQGNSA. The CDR3 length is 14 residues. CDR3 sequence reads: CASRSTRNTGELFF. The CDR3, as DNA: TGTGCCAGCAGATCTACTAGGAACACCGGGGAGCTGTTTTTT. The variable domain in full, completed from reference TRBV7-2 and TRBJ2-2, reads GAGVSQSPSNKVTEKGKDVELRCDPISGHTALYWYRQSLGQGLEFLIYFQGNSAPDKSGLPSDRFSAERTGGSVSTLTIQRTQQEDSAVYLCASRSTRNTGELFFGEGSRLTVL.

This chain uses TRBV20-1 with TRBJ1-4; 10 bases align to TRBD1. Germline CDR1 reads DFQATT; CDR2 reads SNEGSKA (reference sequence). The CDR3 extends over 15 amino acids. After removal of 0 bases from V and 8 bases from J, the junction contained 6 bases not matched to a gene. In nucleotides, the CDR3 is TGCAGTGCTAGAGATGCCGGGACAGGGGACGAAAAACTGTTTTTT. Translation gives CSARDAGTGDEKLFF.

The chain uses TRBV7-3 and TRBJ2-1, with TRBD2 matching over 7 bases. The CDR3 length is 14 residues. The V gene end was trimmed by 2 bases and the J gene end by 8 bases; junction bases not matched to a gene: 6. Looked up from germline, CDR1 is SGHTA and CDR2 is FQGTGA. In DNA form, the CDR3 reads TGTGCCAGCAGCTTAGATCAGGCGGGGGATGAGCAGTTCTTC. Residues: CASSLDQAGDEQFF.